The present entry profiles one T cell receptor beta chain with its context. The antigen is undetermined. The data were obtained in a study of T cell responses to AZD1222 COVID-19 vaccine. About the study: Pooled together were second doses at about 4 or about 12 weeks.

Study-wide findings and caveats: In a largely white British group with more females than males, clonal diversity was possibly underestimated. Among vaccine-associated CD4 TCRs, coverage spanned spike, with dominance at 160-218 and 743-854. Reportedly, nearly half of unique spike TCRs recognized epitopes outside B.1.351/B.1.1.7 mutations.

The data were produced by immunoSEQ multiplex PCR, yet TCRdb's version contains in-frame clones alone and is incomplete. The table has around 140,000 clones, roughly 90% seen once. Sequenced material: peripheral blood, taken on day 0 of AZD1222 vaccination. This TCR was recovered from an adult in good health.

As DNA, the CDR3 is TGTGCCAGCAGCTTGTTCAACTCCGCGCGCATGAACGAGCAGTACTTC. It specifies CASSLFNSARMNEQYF. The gene calls are TRBV5-6 and TRBJ2-7, with no clear D. The ends were cut back, 1 base at V and 5 bases at J, with 19 bases in the middle. Looked up from germline, CDR1 is SGHDT and CDR2 is YYEEEE. There are 16 residues in the CDR3.